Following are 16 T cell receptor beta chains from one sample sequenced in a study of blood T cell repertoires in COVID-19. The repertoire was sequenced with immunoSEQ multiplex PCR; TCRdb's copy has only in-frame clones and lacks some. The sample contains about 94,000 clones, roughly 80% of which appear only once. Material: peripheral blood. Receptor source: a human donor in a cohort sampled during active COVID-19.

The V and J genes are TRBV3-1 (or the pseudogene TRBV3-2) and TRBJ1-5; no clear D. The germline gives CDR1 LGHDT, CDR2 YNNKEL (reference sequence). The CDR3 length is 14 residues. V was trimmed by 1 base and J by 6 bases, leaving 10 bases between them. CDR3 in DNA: TGTGCCAGCAGCCAAGTCGTAGGAGGTCAGCCCCAGCATTTT. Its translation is CASSQVVGGQPQHF.

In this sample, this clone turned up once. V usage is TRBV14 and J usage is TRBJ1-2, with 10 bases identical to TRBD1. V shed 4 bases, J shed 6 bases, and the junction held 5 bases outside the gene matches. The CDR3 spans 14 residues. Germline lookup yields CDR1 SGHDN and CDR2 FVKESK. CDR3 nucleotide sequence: TGTGCCAGCAGCCGGGACAGGGGTCGAGATGGCTACACCTTC. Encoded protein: CASSRDRGRDGYTF.

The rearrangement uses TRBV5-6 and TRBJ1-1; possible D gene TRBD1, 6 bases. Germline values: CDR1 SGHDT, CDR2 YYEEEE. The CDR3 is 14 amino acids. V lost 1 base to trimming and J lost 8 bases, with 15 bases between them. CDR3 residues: CASSLRPGVKEAFF. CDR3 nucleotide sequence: TGTGCCAGCAGCTTGAGACCAGGGGTGAAGGAAGCTTTCTTT.

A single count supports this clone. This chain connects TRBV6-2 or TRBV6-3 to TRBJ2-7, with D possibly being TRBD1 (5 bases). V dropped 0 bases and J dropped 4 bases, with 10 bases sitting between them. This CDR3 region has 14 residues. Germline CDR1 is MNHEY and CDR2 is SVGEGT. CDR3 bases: TGTGCCAGCAGTTACTCGAGCAGGGTTTACGAGCAGTACTTC. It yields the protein CASSYSSRVYEQYF.

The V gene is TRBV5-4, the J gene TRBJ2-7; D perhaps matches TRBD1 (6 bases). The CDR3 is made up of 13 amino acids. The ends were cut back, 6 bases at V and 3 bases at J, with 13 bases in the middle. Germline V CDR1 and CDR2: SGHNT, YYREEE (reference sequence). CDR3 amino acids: CASKNRQDYEQYF. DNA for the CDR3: TGTGCCAGCAAAAACCGACAGGACTACGAGCAGTACTTC.

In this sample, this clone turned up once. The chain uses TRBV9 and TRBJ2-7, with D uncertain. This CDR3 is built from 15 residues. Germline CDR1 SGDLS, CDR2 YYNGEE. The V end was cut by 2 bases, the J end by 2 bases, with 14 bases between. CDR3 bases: TGTGCCAGCAGCGTTTCCGGGTTAGGCCCCTACGAGCAGTACTTC. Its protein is CASSVSGLGPYEQYF.

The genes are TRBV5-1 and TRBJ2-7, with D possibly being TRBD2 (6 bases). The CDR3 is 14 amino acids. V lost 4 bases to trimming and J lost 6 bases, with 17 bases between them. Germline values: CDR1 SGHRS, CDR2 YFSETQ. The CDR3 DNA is TGCGCCAGCAGCGGAGGGGAACCCGGGGCCGAGCAGTACTTC. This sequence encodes CASSGGEPGAEQYF.

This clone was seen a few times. The CDR3 protein is CARIDREGGTEAFF. CDR3 sequence (DNA): TGTGCCAGGATAGACAGGGAAGGGGGCACTGAAGCTTTCTTT. The chain links TRBV10-3 to TRBJ1-1, with 7 nucleotides matching TRBD1. V shed 10 bases, J shed 4 bases, and the junction held 12 bases outside the gene matches. The germline V gene encodes CDR1 ENHRY and CDR2 SYGVKD. This CDR3 is built from 14 residues.

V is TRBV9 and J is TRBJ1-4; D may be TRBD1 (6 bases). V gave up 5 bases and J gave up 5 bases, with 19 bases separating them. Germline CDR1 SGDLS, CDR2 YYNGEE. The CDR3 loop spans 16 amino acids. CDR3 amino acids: CASSVRDILSNEKLFF. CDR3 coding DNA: TGTGCCAGCAGTGTCCGGGACATTTTATCGAATGAAAAACTGTTTTTT.

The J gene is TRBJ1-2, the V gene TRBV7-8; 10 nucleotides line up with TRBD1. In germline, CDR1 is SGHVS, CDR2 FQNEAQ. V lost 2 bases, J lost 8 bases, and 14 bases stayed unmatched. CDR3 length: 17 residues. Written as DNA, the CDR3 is TGTGCCAGCAGCTTATCAGACAGGGGGCTGGGTGTTGGAGGCTACACCTTC. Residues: CASSLSDRGLGVGGYTF. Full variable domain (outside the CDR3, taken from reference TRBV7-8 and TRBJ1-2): GAGVSQSPRYKVAKRGQDVALRCDPISGHVSLFWYQQALGQGPEFLTYFQNEAQLDKSGLPSDRFFAERPEGSVSTLKIQRTQQEDSAVYLCASSLSDRGLGVGGYTFGSGTRLTVV.

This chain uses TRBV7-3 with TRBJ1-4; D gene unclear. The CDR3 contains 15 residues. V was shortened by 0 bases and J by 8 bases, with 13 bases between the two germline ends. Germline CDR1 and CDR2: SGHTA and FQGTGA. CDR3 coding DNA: TGTGCCAGCAGCTTAACAGCGGGGATGGGCGAAAAACTGTTTTTT. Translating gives CASSLTAGMGEKLFF.

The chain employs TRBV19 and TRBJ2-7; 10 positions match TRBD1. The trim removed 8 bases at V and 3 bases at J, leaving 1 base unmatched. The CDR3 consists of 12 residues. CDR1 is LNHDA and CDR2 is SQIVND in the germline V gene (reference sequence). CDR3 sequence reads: CASGTGDYEQYF. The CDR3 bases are TGTGCCAGTGGGACAGGGGACTACGAGCAGTACTTC.

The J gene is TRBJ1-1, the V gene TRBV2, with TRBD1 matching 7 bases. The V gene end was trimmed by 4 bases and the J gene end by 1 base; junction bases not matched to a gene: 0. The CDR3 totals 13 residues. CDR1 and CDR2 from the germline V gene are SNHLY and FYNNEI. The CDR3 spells CASSGQGNTEAFF. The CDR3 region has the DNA TGTGCCAGCAGTGGACAGGGGAACACTGAAGCTTTCTTT.

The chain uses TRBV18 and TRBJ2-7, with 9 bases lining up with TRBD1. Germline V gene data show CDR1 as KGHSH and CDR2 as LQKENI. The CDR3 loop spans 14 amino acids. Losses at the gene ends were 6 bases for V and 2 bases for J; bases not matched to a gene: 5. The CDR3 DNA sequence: TGTGCCAGCTCTCCGGACAGGGGACCCTACGAGCAGTACTTC. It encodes CASSPDRGPYEQYF.

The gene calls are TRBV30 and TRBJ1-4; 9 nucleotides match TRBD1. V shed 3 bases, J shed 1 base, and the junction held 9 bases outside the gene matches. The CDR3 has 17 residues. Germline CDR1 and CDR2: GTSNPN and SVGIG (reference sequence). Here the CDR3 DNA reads TGTGCCTGGAGAAACAGGGGGCGCTTATTAACTAATGAAAAACTGTTTTTT. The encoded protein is CAWRNRGRLLTNEKLFF. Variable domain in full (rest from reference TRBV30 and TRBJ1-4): SQTIHQWPATLVQPVGSPLSLECTVEGTSNPNLYWYRQAAGRGLQLLFYSVGIGQISSEVPQNLSASRPQDRQFILSSKKLLLSDSGFYLCAWRNRGRLLTNEKLFFGSGTQLSVL.

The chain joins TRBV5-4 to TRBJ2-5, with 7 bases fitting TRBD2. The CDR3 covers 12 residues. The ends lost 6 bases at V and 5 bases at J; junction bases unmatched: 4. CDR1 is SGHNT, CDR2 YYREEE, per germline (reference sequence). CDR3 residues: CASKGRGETQYF. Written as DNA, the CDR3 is TGTGCCAGCAAGGGGCGGGGGGAGACCCAGTACTTC.